Listed here are 9 T cell receptor beta chains from one sample, sequenced in a study of regulatory T cells in long-lasting Graves disease listed by TCRdb under 2021. The time point tag for this specimen amounts to: newly diagnosed GD, antithyroid drugs for less than 3 months. RNA was extracted from PBMCs in TRIzol for both TCR sequencing and RNA sequencing. The library was prepared using multiplex PCR. This sample was sequenced with an Illumina HiSeq 4000. CDR3 regions were amplified by Arm-PCR with iRepertoire HTBI primers to construct TCR beta libraries. TCRdb trimmed public reads at Q25 via fastp, called clones via MiXCR and kept in-frame beta chains. Every entry covers one CDR3 protein and lists the most common genes and DNA from its rows. In this sample the table shows 620,000 or so distinct CDR3 sequences, about 16% of which occur a single time. About 20% of the sample is in the top ten clones.

This sample also belongs to another study, concerning T cells in Graves' hyperthyroidism and ophthalmopathy.

Here the sequenced sample was peripheral blood mononuclear cells (PBMCs), taken at new diagnosis, from a patient treated with antithyroid drugs. The source of these receptors is a young woman with Graves disease. Donor details come from another sample of the same person, matched by shared clones.

This clonotype was seen at least ten times. The rearrangement joins TRBV9 to TRBJ2-7, with D perhaps matching TRBD2 (5 bases). The V and J ends lost 0 bases and 2 bases respectively, with 12 bases between them. The germline V gene has CDR1 SGDLS and CDR2 YYNGEE. This CDR3 is 15 amino acids long. The CDR3, as DNA: TGTGCCAGCAGCGTAGTCAGCGGACCAACCTACGAGCAGTACTTC. This sequence encodes CASSVVSGPTYEQYF.

The table lists this clonotype with many counts. This sequence joins TRBV29-1 and TRBJ2-7; no reliable D call. Trimming removed 4 bases at V and 4 bases at J, with 17 bases between. The CDR3 length is 14 residues. Germline V gene data show CDR1 as SQVTM and CDR2 as ANQGSEA. The CDR3 sequence: CSVGRSEKFYEQYF. CDR3 nucleotides: TGCAGCGTTGGCAGGTCCGAAAAATTTTACGAGCAGTACTTC.

Details on this clonotype: Because the CDR3 is missing its conserved closing phenylalanine or tryptophan, this is likely a read error. The rearrangement uses TRBV5-4 and TRBJ1-1; 7 bases match TRBD1. The V segment lost 4 bases and the J segment 5 bases; nucleotides outside the gene matches: 2. The CDR3 sequence is 12 residues long. CDR1 is SGHNT and CDR2 is YYREEE in the germline V gene (reference sequence). CDR3: CASSQGETEAFL. The CDR3 region has the DNA TGTGCCAGCAGCCAGGGGGAAACTGAAGCTTTCCTT.

This chain joins TRBV6-5 and TRBJ2-7, with 7 nucleotides matching TRBD1. V lost 0 bases, J lost 0 bases, and 11 bases stayed unmatched. The CDR3 contains 18 residues. CDR1 and CDR2 (germline): MNHEY, SVGAGI. The CDR3 nucleotides are TGTGCCAGCAGTTACTCGATTCCTAGACAGGGAAGCTCCTACGAGCAGTACTTC. It encodes CASSYSIPRQGSSYEQYF.

V usage is TRBV14 and J usage is TRBJ2-7; 7 positions match TRBD1. The junction had 5 bases not matched to a gene; V was cut back by 4 bases and J by 5 bases. Per germline, CDR1 SGHDN and CDR2 FVKESK. This CDR3 is 13 amino acids long. CDR3 coding DNA: TGTGCCAGCAGCCGCCCGGGACAGCACGAGCAGTACTTC. Encoded protein: CASSRPGQHEQYF.

This clonotype appeared many times. This chain connects TRBV6-1 to TRBJ2-4; 7 bases line up with TRBD1. This CDR3 comprises 15 residues. The junction had 15 bases not matched to a gene; V was cut back by 6 bases and J by 10 bases. Per germline, CDR1 MNHNS and CDR2 SASEGT. CDR3 region: CASSRTSTGQLIQYF. The DNA of the CDR3 is TGTGCCAGCAGCCGAACTTCGACGGGACAGTTAATTCAGTACTTC.

This clonotype has at least ten counts. V usage is TRBV7-3 and J usage is TRBJ2-7; the match to TRBD2 covers 9 bases. The CDR3 extends over 15 amino acids. After removal of 1 base from V and 5 bases from J, the junction contained 6 bases not matched to a gene. Germline values: CDR1 SGHTA, CDR2 FQGTGA. The CDR3 nucleotides read TGTGCCAGCAGCTTAATGGTAGCGGGAGTCAACGAGCAGTACTTC. Its translation is CASSLMVAGVNEQYF.

A remark on this clonotype: A much larger clone lies a single base off, so this may be a read error. This sequence joins TRBV10-3 and TRBJ2-7; D remains ambiguous. CDR1 and CDR2 from the germline V gene are ENHRY and SYGVKD. The CDR3 is 14 residues long. The CDR3 loop is CASSYSASTYEHYF. The CDR3 DNA is TGTGCCAGCAGTTACTCGGCCAGTACGTACGAGCATTACTTC.

The table lists this clonotype with a few counts. The chain links TRBV5-6 to TRBJ2-5; TRBD1 matches at 7 bases. With 3 bases clipped from V and 0 bases from J, the junction kept 8 bases outside the gene matches. The CDR3 runs to 16 residues. Germline V lookup: CDR1 SGHDT, CDR2 YYEEEE. The CDR3 here is CASSSLDRLYQETQYF. The CDR3 nucleotides read TGTGCCAGCAGCTCCCTGGACAGGTTGTACCAAGAGACCCAGTACTTC.